This entry features one T cell receptor beta chain sequence. As yet, its antigen is unknown. The sample is drawn from a study of T cell repertoires in cytomegalovirus infection. Study-wide context: CMV infection and matching HLA type were both indicated by public TCR beta signatures.

TCRdb passed the reads through MiXCR, listing each CDR3 protein once. Here the sample spans hundreds of thousands of distinct CDR3 sequences, roughly a sixth being singletons. Deletions cut 2 bases from V and 5 bases from J, with 7 bases between. CDR3 size: 14 residues. Overall study results and limits: In two of eight donors, the top clonotype was HLA-C-restricted CMV-specific. Cumulative public TCR beta family frequency identified carriers of CMV plus the relevant HLA.

The chain employs TRBV12-3 or TRBV12-4 and TRBJ1-6; no reliable D call. The specimen sequenced was PBMCs. This TCR was sampled from a human donor in good health (CMV status not recorded). Some clones in this sample may be carry-over from other donors' samples. The CDR3 protein is CASSLSGNNSPLHF. The CDR3 coding sequence is TGTGCCAGCAGTTTATCGGGGAATAATTCACCCCTCCACTTT.